Listed below are T cell receptor beta chains from one sample, sequenced in a study of vaccination effects on CD4 cells after COVID-19. These receptors have no identified antigens. Method: immunoSEQ multiplex PCR; TCRdb's copy keeps in-frame clones and lacks some. The sample records about 45,000 clones, around 72% being singletons. Here the sequenced sample was CD4+ T cells from PBMCs cultured with a peptide pool, taken before COVID-19 vaccination. These receptors were obtained from a human donor who had a prior SARS-CoV-2 infection. Both conserved end residues are part of each CDR3. Each record gives: J gene, clone size, V gene, D gene, CDR3 protein, CDR3 DNA. D genes are given only for firm matches. Rows may omit the clone size; those that give it use once, few, many or a size class.

>TRBJ1-6|.|TRBV6-1|.
CASSESGSRNSPLHF
TGTGCCAGCAGTGAATCCGGGAGCAGGAATTCACCCCTCCACTTT
>TRBJ1-1|.|TRBV11-2|.
CASSLPTAYNTEAFF
TGTGCCAGCAGCCTCCCGACAGCTTACAACACTGAAGCTTTCTTT
>TRBJ2-2|.|TRBV7-9|.
CASRLRADTGELFF
TGTGCCAGCAGATTAAGGGCCGACACCGGGGAGCTGTTTTTT
>TRBJ2-3|once|TRBV19|.
CASSIEGWDTQYF
TGTGCCAGTAGTATAGAGGGTTGGGATACGCAGTATTTT
>TRBJ2-5|.|TRBV28|.
CASSSHAGGGRETQYF
TGTGCCAGCAGTTCCCACGCCGGTGGGGGGCGAGAGACCCAGTACTTC
>TRBJ2-7|few|TRBV9|.
CASSLTASSYEQYF
TGTGCCAGCAGCTTGACTGCTAGCTCCTACGAGCAGTACTTC
>TRBJ2-7|.|TRBV18|TRBD2
CASSPAGGPYEQYF
TGTGCCAGCTCACCAGCGGGGGGACCCTACGAGCAGTACTTC
>TRBJ2-5|few|TRBV7-9|.
CASSPGSEETQYF
TGTGCCAGCAGCCCGGGGTCCGAGGAGACCCAGTACTTC
>TRBJ2-4|.|TRBV20-1|.
CSASENIQYF
TGCAGTGCTAGCGAGAACATTCAGTACTTC
>TRBJ1-5|.|TRBV7-8|.
CASSMRDPGLGPQHF
TGTGCCAGCAGTATGAGGGACCCCGGCTTAGGGCCCCAGCATTTT
>TRBJ2-3|.|TRBV7-3|.
CASSLNVGPDTQYF
TGTGCCAGCAGCTTAAACGTGGGTCCCGATACGCAGTATTTT
>TRBJ2-7|.|TRBV27|TRBD1
CASSSLRGRTYEQYF
TGTGCCAGCAGTTCCCTCAGGGGGCGGACCTACGAGCAGTACTTC
>TRBJ2-3|.|TRBV27|.
CASSSWPGERDTQYF
TGTGCCAGCAGTTCCTGGCCGGGGGAAAGAGATACGCAGTATTTT
>TRBJ1-6|few|TRBV20-1|.
CSASGSSYNSPLHF
TGCAGTGCTAGTGGGAGCTCCTATAATTCACCCCTCCACTTT
>TRBJ1-6|.|TRBV6-6|.
CASSYVGGRDSPLHF
TGTGCCAGCAGTTACGTTGGGGGGCGCGATTCACCCCTCCACTTT
>TRBJ1-2|.|TRBV7-2|.
CASSLYTANGYTF
TGTGCCAGCAGCTTGTATACAGCAAATGGCTACACCTTC
>TRBJ2-7|.|TRBV19|TRBD2
CASRKAGGSSYEQYF
TGTGCCAGTAGAAAAGCGGGAGGCTCCTCCTACGAGCAGTACTTC
>TRBJ1-5|.|TRBV15|.
CATSREAAANPPQHF
TGTGCCACCAGCAGAGAGGCGGCAGCCAATCCGCCCCAGCATTTT
>TRBJ2-1|.|TRBV7-7|TRBD2
CASSHSGGAYNEQFF
TGTGCTAGCAGCCATAGCGGGGGGGCGTACAATGAGCAGTTCTTC
>TRBJ2-7|.|TRBV5-6|.
CASSLRPLSYEQYF
TGTGCCAGCAGCCTCCGACCACTCTCCTACGAGCAGTACTTC
>TRBJ2-6|few|TRBV18|TRBD1
CASSPALQGTIKFSSGANVLTF
TGTGCCAGCTCACCAGCTCTACAGGGGACGATCAAATTTAGCTCTGGGGCCAACGTCCTGACTTTC
>TRBJ2-4|few|TRBV7-2|.
CASRQGQWDIQYF
TGTGCCAGCCGCCAAGGACAGTGGGACATTCAGTACTTC
>TRBJ2-7|.|TRBV5-1|TRBD2
CASSAGTSGGYEQYF
TGCGCCAGCAGCGCGGGGACTAGCGGGGGTTACGAGCAGTACTTC
>TRBJ2-1|.|TRBV4-2|TRBD1
CASEGQGGNEQFF
TGTGCCAGCGAAGGACAGGGGGGCAATGAGCAGTTCTTC
>TRBJ2-1|.|TRBV24-1|.
CATSESTRYEQFF
TGTGCCACCAGTGAATCGACACGGTATGAGCAGTTCTTC
>TRBJ1-1|.|TRBV5-1|TRBD1
CASSVDREAAEAFF
TGCGCCAGCAGCGTAGACAGGGAGGCTGCTGAAGCTTTCTTT
>TRBJ2-3|.|TRBV20-1|TRBD2
CSASNSGGAHTQYF
TGCAGTGCTAGTAATAGCGGGGGGGCACATACGCAGTATTTT
>TRBJ2-5|.|TRBV2|.
CASSQERETQYF
TGTGCCAGCAGCCAAGAGAGAGAGACCCAGTACTTC
>TRBJ2-3|few|TRBV29-1|.
CSVGLRGSADTQYF
TGCAGCGTTGGCCTCAGGGGTTCAGCCGATACGCAGTATTTT
>TRBJ2-1|.|TRBV11-1|TRBD2
CASVLAGDLSYNEQFF
TGTGCCAGCGTGCTAGCGGGAGACCTCTCCTACAATGAGCAGTTCTTC
>TRBJ1-2|.|TRBV7-9|.
CAPRPPDSGGDYGYTF
TGTGCCCCTCGACCACCGGACAGCGGAGGCGACTATGGCTACACCTTC
>TRBJ1-1|.|TRBV12-3/TRBV12-4|.
CASSLQAGLGAFF
TGTGCCAGCAGTTTACAGGCCGGACTGGGAGCTTTCTTT
>TRBJ1-5|once|TRBV18|.
CASSPLQGSQPQHF
TGTGCCAGCTCACCACTGCAGGGCAGTCAGCCCCAGCATTTT
>TRBJ1-6|.|TRBV19|.
CASKLRPGQPADNSPLHF
TGTGCCAGTAAACTCAGACCCGGACAGCCCGCCGATAATTCACCCCTCCACTTT
>TRBJ1-5|.|TRBV6-5|.
CASTGRLDQPQHF
TGTGCCAGCACGGGCAGGTTGGATCAGCCCCAGCATTTT
>TRBJ2-3|.|TRBV29-1|TRBD2
CSSERGGRSDTQYF
TGCAGCTCAGAACGGGGGGGCCGTTCAGATACGCAGTATTTT
>TRBJ2-5|.|TRBV4-3|.
CASSHPPPGRPALETQYF
TGCGCCAGCAGCCACCCCCCACCGGGGCGCCCCGCCCTTGAGACCCAGTACTTC
>TRBJ1-1|few|TRBV27|.
CASSLAGAGTEAFF
TGTGCCAGCAGTTTGGCAGGGGCAGGGACTGAAGCTTTCTTT
>TRBJ1-3|.|TRBV4-1|.
CASSQDWGFGNTIYF
TGCGCCAGCAGCCAAGATTGGGGCTTTGGAAACACCATATATTTT
>TRBJ2-2|.|TRBV7-9|TRBD1
CASSLGGGAGGELFF
TGTGCCAGCAGCTTAGGAGGGGGCGCCGGCGGGGAGCTGTTTTTT
>TRBJ2-1|.|TRBV5-1|.
CASSLRGDSYNEQFF
TGCGCCAGCAGCTTGCGAGGGGACTCCTACAATGAGCAGTTCTTC
>TRBJ2-7|.|TRBV2|TRBD1
CASREDRVAYEQYF
TGTGCCAGCAGGGAGGACAGGGTAGCCTACGAGCAGTACTTC
>TRBJ2-3|.|TRBV5-4|TRBD1
CASRPTGVGDTQYF
TGTGCCAGCAGACCTACAGGGGTAGGAGATACGCAGTATTTT
>TRBJ2-1|few|TRBV7-9|TRBD2
CASSLPGLAGRHEYNEQFF
TGTGCCAGCAGCTTACCGGGCCTAGCGGGGAGACATGAATACAATGAGCAGTTCTTC
>TRBJ2-3|.|TRBV6-2/TRBV6-3|TRBD1
CASSFRDRGDTQYF
TGTGCCAGCAGTTTCCGGGACAGGGGAGATACGCAGTATTTT
>TRBJ2-2|few|TRBV4-1|TRBD1
CASSQVRGLIGELFF
TGCGCCAGCAGCCAAGTCAGGGGGCTTATCGGGGAGCTGTTTTTT
>TRBJ2-7|.|TRBV11-3|.
CASSATGTVHEQYF
TGTGCCAGCAGCGCGACAGGTACGGTCCACGAGCAGTACTTC
>TRBJ2-5|.|TRBV7-2|TRBD2
CASSPRGMLMETQYF
TGTGCCAGCAGCCCGCGGGGGATGCTTATGGAGACCCAGTACTTC
>TRBJ1-3|.|TRBV7-3|.
CASSLAEPPPGNTIYF
TGTGCCAGCAGCTTAGCAGAACCTCCTCCTGGAAACACCATATATTTT
>TRBJ2-1|.|TRBV3-1/TRBV3-2|.
CASSHDSPPRANRNEQFF
TGTGCCAGCAGCCATGATAGCCCCCCGCGGGCTAATAGGAATGAGCAGTTCTTC
>TRBJ2-1|.|TRBV4-1|TRBD2
CASSQAGLRSTSGSRKFF
TGCGCCAGCAGCCAAGCGGGGCTTAGATCGACTAGCGGGAGTCGAAAGTTCTTC
>TRBJ2-2|.|TRBV19|.
CASSVEPGPTGELFF
TGTGCCAGTAGTGTAGAACCGGGCCCCACCGGGGAGCTGTTTTTT
>TRBJ2-7|few|TRBV3-1/TRBV3-2|TRBD2
CASSWTSGNGGYEQYF
TGTGCCAGCAGCTGGACTAGCGGCAATGGTGGCTACGAGCAGTACTTC
>TRBJ2-3|.|TRBV11-3|.
CASSYRGTTRDTQYF
TGTGCCAGCAGCTATAGGGGGACCACCCGAGATACGCAGTATTTT
>TRBJ2-7|few|TRBV2|.
CASTGGMTYEQYF
TGTGCCAGCACGGGCGGGATGACCTACGAGCAGTACTTC
>TRBJ2-1|.|TRBV12-3/TRBV12-4|.
CASNTRVYNEQFF
TGTGCCAGCAATACGAGAGTCTACAATGAGCAGTTCTTC
>TRBJ2-1|.|TRBV10-3|.
CAIRRLDDFNEQFF
TGTGCCATCAGAAGACTTGACGACTTCAATGAGCAGTTCTTC
>TRBJ1-6|once|TRBV7-2|.
CASRGGIAQNSPLHF
TGTGCCAGCAGGGGGGGTATCGCCCAAAATTCACCCCTCCACTTT
>TRBJ2-7|.|TRBV7-9|TRBD2
CASSPTSGVYEQYF
TGTGCCAGCAGCCCCACTAGCGGGGTCTACGAGCAGTACTTC